Shown below are 6 T cell receptor beta chains from a single sample sequenced in a study of post-analysis software for immune sequencing data. Their recognized antigens are unknown. TCR beta cDNA libraries had unique molecular identifiers. Each CDR3 protein is one row after TCRdb ran MiXCR on the PCR reads. The sample yields approximately 730,000 distinct CDR3 sequences, 46% seen once. Study conclusions and caveats: Compared with controls, patients had more of 4 or 5 TRBV segments, including TRBV5-6, TRBV5-1 and TRBV20-1.

The sample was blood. The receptors derive from a girl aged 5-17 years with multiple sclerosis.

This chain uses TRBV7-2 with TRBJ1-2, with D unresolved. The CDR3 length is 13 residues. Germline CDR1 SGHTA, CDR2 FQGNSA. Trimming removed 7 bases at V and 5 bases at J, with 14 bases between. The CDR3 loop is CASNQSPGYGYTF. The CDR3 DNA is TGTGCCAGCAACCAGAGTCCAGGTTATGGCTACACCTTC.

V usage is TRBV27 and J usage is TRBJ2-7, with TRBD2 identical over 7 bases. Unmatched junction bases numbered 11, after V lost 6 bases and J lost 6 bases. Germline V lookup: CDR1 MNHEY, CDR2 SMNVEV (reference sequence). The CDR3 runs 14 residues. This CDR3 reads CASRSAGNNGEQYF. The CDR3 nucleotides are TGTGCCAGCAGGTCAGCGGGAAATAATGGCGAGCAGTACTTC.

The table lists this clonotype with a few counts. The chain joins TRBV7-9 to TRBJ2-4, with TRBD2 as a possible D gene (6 bases). Germline values: CDR1 SEHNR, CDR2 FQNEAQ (reference sequence). Deletions cut 4 bases from V and 10 bases from J, with 29 bases between. This CDR3 spans 18 amino acids. CDR3 in amino acids: CASSYSTGTARTLGIQYF. The DNA of the CDR3 is TGTGCCAGCAGCTACTCAACCGGGACTGCACGAACCTTGGGTATTCAGTACTTC.

This chain uses TRBV20-1 with TRBJ1-2; no clear D gene. This CDR3 spans 14 amino acids. Germline V gene sequence: CDR1 DFQATT, CDR2 SNEGSKA (reference sequence). V shed 0 bases and J shed 3 bases, with 11 bases lying between them. This CDR3 reads CSARDLRRDYGYTF. CDR3 bases: TGCAGTGCTAGAGATCTCAGGCGGGACTATGGCTACACCTTC.

This clonotype was observed once. CDR3 residues: CASSKEGGDNEPSETQYF. CDR3 nucleotide sequence: TGTGCCAGCAGCAAAGAAGGGGGGGACAATGAACCTTCAGAGACCCAGTACTTC. The gene calls are TRBV21-1 and TRBJ2-7; the table names TRBD1, a call not compared with the DNA. The J call could be wrong; TRBJ2-5 is a better fit for the DNA end. TRBV21-1 has pseudogene status. This CDR3 has 18 amino acids.

This clonotype has more than one count but fewer than ten. The chain carries TRBV10-3 and TRBJ1-2; 7 bases line up with TRBD1. The length of the CDR3 is 14 residues. Per the germline V gene, CDR1 is ENHRY and CDR2 is SYGVKD. The V segment lost 2 bases and the J segment 4 bases; nucleotides outside the gene matches: 4. The CDR3 here is CAISEPGQLYGYTF. CDR3 nucleotides: TGTGCCATCAGTGAGCCGGGACAGCTCTATGGCTACACCTTC.